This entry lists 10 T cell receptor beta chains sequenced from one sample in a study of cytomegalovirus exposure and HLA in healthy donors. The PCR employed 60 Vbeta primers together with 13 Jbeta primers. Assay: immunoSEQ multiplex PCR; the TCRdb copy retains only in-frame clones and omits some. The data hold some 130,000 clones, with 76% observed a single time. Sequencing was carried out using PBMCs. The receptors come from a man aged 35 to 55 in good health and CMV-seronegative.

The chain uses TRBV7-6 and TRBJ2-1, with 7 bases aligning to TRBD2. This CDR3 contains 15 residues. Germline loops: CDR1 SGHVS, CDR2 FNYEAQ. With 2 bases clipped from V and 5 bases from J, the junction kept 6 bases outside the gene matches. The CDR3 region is CASSLSLAENNEQFF. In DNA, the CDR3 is TGTGCCAGCAGCTTAAGCCTAGCGGAAAACAATGAGCAGTTCTTC.

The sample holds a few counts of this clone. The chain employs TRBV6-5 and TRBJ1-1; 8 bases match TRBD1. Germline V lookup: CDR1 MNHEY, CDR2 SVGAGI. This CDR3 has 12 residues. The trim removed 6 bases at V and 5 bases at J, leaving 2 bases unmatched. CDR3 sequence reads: CASSRQGTEAFF. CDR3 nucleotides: TGTGCCAGCAGCCGACAGGGGACTGAAGCTTTCTTT.

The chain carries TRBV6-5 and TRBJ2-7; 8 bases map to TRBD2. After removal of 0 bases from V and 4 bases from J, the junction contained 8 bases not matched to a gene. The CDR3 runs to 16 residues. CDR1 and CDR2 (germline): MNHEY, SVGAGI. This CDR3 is CASSYSLAGGSYEQYF. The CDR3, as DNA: TGTGCCAGCAGTTACTCGCTGGCGGGAGGATCGTACGAGCAGTACTTC.

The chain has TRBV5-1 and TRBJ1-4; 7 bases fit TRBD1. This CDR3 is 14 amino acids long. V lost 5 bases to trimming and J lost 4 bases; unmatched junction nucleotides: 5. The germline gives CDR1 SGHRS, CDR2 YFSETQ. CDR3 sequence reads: CASRVGQINEKLFF. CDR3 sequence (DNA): TGCGCCAGCAGAGTGGGACAGATTAATGAAAAACTGTTTTTT.

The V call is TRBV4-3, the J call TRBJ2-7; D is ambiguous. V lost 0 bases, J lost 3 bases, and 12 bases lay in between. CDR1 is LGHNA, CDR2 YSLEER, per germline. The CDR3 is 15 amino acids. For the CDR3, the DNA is TGCGCCAGCAGCCAAGATCGGTCATATCTCTACGAGCAGTACTTC. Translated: CASSQDRSYLYEQYF.

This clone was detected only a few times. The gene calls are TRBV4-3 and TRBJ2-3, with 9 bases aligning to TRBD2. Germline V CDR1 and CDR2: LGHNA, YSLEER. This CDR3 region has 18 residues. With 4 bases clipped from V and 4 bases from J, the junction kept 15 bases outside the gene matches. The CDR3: CASSRASSGTTGPDTQYF. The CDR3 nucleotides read TGCGCCAGCAGCCGAGCTTCTAGCGGGACGACAGGCCCAGATACGCAGTATTTT.

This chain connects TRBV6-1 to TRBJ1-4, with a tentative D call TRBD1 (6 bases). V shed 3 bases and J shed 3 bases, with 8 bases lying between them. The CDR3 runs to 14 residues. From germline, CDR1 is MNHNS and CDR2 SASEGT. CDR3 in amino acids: CASSETGSNEKLFF. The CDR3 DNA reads TGTGCCAGCAGTGAGACAGGTTCTAATGAAAAACTGTTTTTT.

The chain's CDR3 is CASSKGGMAGELFF. The CDR3 DNA reads TGTGCCAGCAGCAAGGGGGGGATGGCCGGGGAGCTGTTTTTT. The chain recombines TRBV5-4 with TRBJ2-2; the D gene is possibly TRBD2 (7 bases). Germline assignment: CDR1 SGHNT and CDR2 YYREEE (reference sequence). With 4 bases removed from V and 6 bases from J, the gap between germline ends came to 13 bases. This CDR3 region has 14 residues.

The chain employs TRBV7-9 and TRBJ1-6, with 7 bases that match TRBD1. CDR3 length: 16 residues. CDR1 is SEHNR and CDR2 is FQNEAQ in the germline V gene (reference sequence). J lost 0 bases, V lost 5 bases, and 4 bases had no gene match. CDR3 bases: TGTGCCAGCAGCGAACAGGGGTCCTCCTATAATTCACCCCTCCACTTT. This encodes CASSEQGSSYNSPLHF.

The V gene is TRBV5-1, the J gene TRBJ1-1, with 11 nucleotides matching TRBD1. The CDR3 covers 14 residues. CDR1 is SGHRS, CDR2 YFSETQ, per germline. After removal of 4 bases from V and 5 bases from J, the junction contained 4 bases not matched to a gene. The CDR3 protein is CASSADRGRTEAFF. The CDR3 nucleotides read TGCGCCAGCAGCGCGGACAGGGGGCGGACTGAAGCTTTCTTT.